The T cell receptor beta chain described here comes from a study of blood T cell repertoires in COVID-19. Per germline, CDR1 LGHDT and CDR2 YNNKEL (reference sequence). J was trimmed by 2 bases and V by 1 base; bases with no gene match: 3. This CDR3 contains 16 residues. Original processing notes: Reference gene primer amplification gave nucleated cell count estimates. TCRdb's copy holds only in-frame clones and misses some; the assay was immunoSEQ multiplex PCR. V, J and clone size derive from that table, while D and trimming were established from the DNA sequence. Of fewer than 90,000 clones listed, about nine tenths are singletons.

The sequencing input was peripheral blood. The sequence derives from a male donor with acute or convalescent COVID-19. The J gene is TRBJ2-3, the V gene TRBV3-1 (or the pseudogene TRBV3-2), with TRBD2 matching 10 bases. The CDR3 region has the DNA TGTGCCAGCAGCCAAGCCAGCGGGGGGGCCACAGATACGCAGTATTTT. Translating gives CASSQASGGATDTQYF.